Presented here are 20 T cell receptor beta chains from one specimen sequenced in a study of blood T cell repertoires in COVID-19. This table comes from immunoSEQ multiplex PCR, and its TCRdb copy is limited to in-frame clones, with some not included. The table has 150,000 to 200,000 clones, about four fifths seen once. What was sequenced was peripheral blood. Receptors were obtained from a man in his 60s with acute or convalescent COVID-19.

The rearrangement uses TRBV11-2 and TRBJ1-4; maybe TRBD1 (6 bases). Germline CDR1 and CDR2: SGHAT and FQNNGV. This CDR3 contains 14 residues. Trimming shortened V by 1 base and J by 6 bases, and 9 bases separated the two germline ends. The CDR3 is CASSLAGVDEKLFF. CDR3 sequence (DNA): TGTGCCAGCAGCTTAGCAGGGGTGGATGAAAAACTGTTTTTT. The whole variable domain, filled in from reference TRBV11-2 and TRBJ1-4, reads EAGVAQSPRYKIIEKRQSVAFWCNPISGHATLYWYQQILGQGPKLLIQFQNNGVVDDSQLPKDRFSAERLKGVDSTLKIQPAKLEDSAVYLCASSLAGVDEKLFFGSGTQLSVL.

This clone appeared a few times. CDR3 residues: CASSYRAGGASGNTIYF. CDR3 bases: TGTGCCAGCAGCTACCGGGCAGGGGGCGCGTCTGGAAACACCATATATTTT. The rearrangement uses TRBV7-2 and TRBJ1-3, with 8 positions matching TRBD1. V trimming: 4 bases; J trimming: 1 base; junction bases outside the gene matches: 9. The V gene's germline CDR1 is SGHTA and CDR2 FQGNSA. This CDR3 is 17 amino acids long.

The chain carries TRBV7-6 and TRBJ1-1, with D hard to call. From germline, CDR1 is SGHVS and CDR2 FNYEAQ. Trimming shortened V by 2 bases and J by 0 bases, and 4 bases separated the two germline ends. This CDR3 spans 13 amino acids. As DNA, the CDR3 is TGTGCCAGCAGCTTATCGGTGAACACTGAAGCTTTCTTT. Translation gives CASSLSVNTEAFF. Combining the CDR3 with reference TRBV7-6 and TRBJ1-1 gives the whole variable domain GAGVSQSPRYKVTKRGQDVALRCDPISGHVSLYWYRQALGQGPEFLTYFNYEAQQDKSGLPNDRFSAERPEGSISTLTIQRTEQRDSAMYRCASSLSVNTEAFFGQGTRLTVV.

This clone showed up just a few times. The genes are TRBV4-3 and TRBJ2-2, with a tentative D call TRBD1 (6 bases). The ends were cut back, 1 base at V and 1 base at J, with 13 bases in the middle. CDR1 LGHNA and CDR2 YSLEER come from the germline V gene. This CDR3 is 17 amino acids long. The chain's CDR3 is CASSQVSGALNTGELFF. CDR3 sequence (DNA): TGCGCCAGCAGCCAAGTTTCAGGGGCCCTGAACACCGGGGAGCTGTTTTTT.

The chain is built from TRBV9 and TRBJ2-1; D is possibly TRBD2 (6 bases). V lost 1 base, J lost 4 bases, and 15 bases lay in between. Germline V gene data show CDR1 as SGDLS and CDR2 as YYNGEE. This CDR3 comprises 16 residues. The CDR3 reads CASSVTGTGGYNEQFF. CDR3 DNA: TGTGCCAGCAGCGTAACCGGGACTGGAGGGTACAATGAGCAGTTCTTC.

This sequence joins TRBV2 and TRBJ2-7, with TRBD1 matching over 7 bases. The junction had 18 bases not matched to a gene; V was cut back by 8 bases and J by 2 bases. This CDR3 has 17 amino acids. Germline CDR1 SNHLY, CDR2 FYNNEI. Here the CDR3 DNA reads TGTGCCAGCCTCACCCAAAGACTCCGGGACAGTCCCTACGAGCAGTACTTC. This encodes CASLTQRLRDSPYEQYF.

This clone was counted at least ten times. CDR3 sequence: CASSVDSGTGGGGYTF. The CDR3 DNA follows: TGTGCCAGCAGCGTAGACTCCGGGACAGGGGGAGGTGGCTACACCTTC. The chain links TRBV9 to TRBJ1-2, with TRBD1 matching 11 bases. Germline CDR1 is SGDLS and CDR2 is YYNGEE. There are 16 residues in the CDR3. With 0 bases clipped from V and 7 bases from J, the junction kept 8 bases outside the gene matches.

This clone showed up just once. The chain employs TRBV19 and TRBJ1-2; 9 bases line up with TRBD1. In germline, CDR1 is LNHDA, CDR2 SQIVND (reference sequence). The V gene end was trimmed by 2 bases and the J gene end by 4 bases; junction bases not matched to a gene: 11. CDR3 length: 17 residues. CDR3 in DNA: TGTGCCAGTAGTATACGGTCCGGGACAGGGCACGTCTATGGCTACACCTTC. It codes for CASSIRSGTGHVYGYTF.

The rearrangement joins TRBV28 to TRBJ1-5; a weak D match, TRBD1 (6 bases). The CDR3 totals 20 residues. Germline V CDR1 and CDR2: MDHEN, SYDVKM. V was pared by 2 bases and J by 4 bases, with 27 bases between. The CDR3 protein is CASSLRAPYATDSRNQPQHF. CDR3 nucleotide sequence: TGTGCCAGCAGTTTACGAGCTCCGTATGCGACGGACAGCCGGAATCAGCCCCAGCATTTT.

This rearrangement joins TRBV6-5 to TRBJ1-1, with D hard to call. There are 13 residues in the CDR3. CDR1 is MNHEY, CDR2 SVGAGI, per germline. The V end was cut by 4 bases, the J end by 8 bases, with 14 bases between. The CDR3 sequence: CASSLGYLLEAFF. The CDR3 DNA sequence: TGTGCCAGCAGTTTAGGATACCTACTAGAAGCTTTCTTT.

The CDR3 nucleotides are TGTGCCAGCGGAGCCGCAGGAGGATACTATTCACCCCTCCACTTT. Amino acid sequence: CASGAAGGYYSPLHF. The rearrangement uses TRBV25-1 and TRBJ1-6, with D unclear. The CDR3 has 15 residues. The ends were cut back, 8 bases at V and 8 bases at J, with 19 bases in the middle. The germline CDR1 and CDR2 sequences are MGHDK and SYGVNS.

CDR3 region: CASSLTPLAGYNEQFF. The CDR3 DNA sequence: TGTGCCAGCAGCTTAACTCCCCTAGCGGGGTACAATGAGCAGTTCTTC. The chain combines TRBV7-3 with TRBJ2-1, with TRBD2 identical over 9 bases. Germline V gene sequence: CDR1 SGHTA, CDR2 FQGTGA. Trimming removed 0 bases from V and 4 bases from J; junction bases left unmatched: 4. The CDR3 length is 16 residues.

The chain recombines TRBV5-6 with TRBJ1-5; maybe TRBD1 (5 bases). From germline, CDR1 is SGHDT and CDR2 YYEEEE. The CDR3 covers 12 residues. The V gene lost 1 base and the J gene lost 7 bases, with 6 bases spanning the gap. CDR3 sequence: CASSLRGQPQHF. In nucleotides, the CDR3 is TGTGCCAGCAGCTTGAGGGGACAGCCCCAGCATTTT. Together with reference TRBV5-6 and TRBJ1-5, the CDR3 gives the full variable domain: DAGVTQSPTHLIKTRGQQVTLRCSPKSGHDTVSWYQQALGQGPQFIFQYYEEEERQRGNFPDRFSGHQFPNYSSELNVNALLLGDSALYLCASSLRGQPQHFGDGTRLSIL.

The rearrangement links TRBV10-2 to TRBJ1-2; the match to TRBD1 covers 12 bases. The CDR3 totals 15 residues. Germline CDR1 WSHSY, CDR2 SAAADI. Unmatched junction bases numbered 3, after V lost 4 bases and J lost 3 bases. This CDR3 reads CASSVRDRGHYGYTF. The CDR3 DNA reads TGCGCCAGCAGTGTTAGGGACAGGGGGCACTATGGCTACACCTTC.

This rearrangement joins TRBV3-1 (or the pseudogene TRBV3-2) to TRBJ1-1, with unresolved D. The CDR3 spans 14 residues. CDR1 LGHDT and CDR2 YNNKEL come from the germline V gene (reference sequence). V dropped 1 base and J dropped 11 bases, with 17 bases sitting between them. DNA for the CDR3: TGTGCCAGCAGCCAAGGAGGAAGTGCCAGTTGGGCTTTCTTT. Translation: CASSQGGSASWAFF.

The chain uses TRBV5-1 and TRBJ2-5; D may be TRBD2 (5 bases). The CDR3 is 13 residues long. Trimming took off 5 bases at V and 4 bases at J, with 12 bases between the two ends. Germline V gene data show CDR1 as SGHRS and CDR2 as YFSETQ. The CDR3 sequence: CASSFARGETQYF. The DNA for the CDR3 is TGCGCCAGCAGTTTTGCCCGGGGAGAGACCCAGTACTTC.

The V call is TRBV18, the J call TRBJ2-1; D might be TRBD2 (6 bases). Germline CDR1 reads KGHSH; CDR2 reads LQKENI. Trimming removed 3 bases from V and 7 bases from J, with 22 bases in between. The CDR3 is 17 amino acids. The chain's CDR3 is CASSPQEPGLQKNEQFF. CDR3 bases: TGTGCCAGCTCACCCCAAGAGCCGGGACTCCAAAAAAATGAGCAGTTCTTC.

This clone was seen only once. For the CDR3, the DNA is TGTGCCAGCAGCTTTGAACAGCTCAATCAGCCCCAGCATTTT. This gives the protein CASSFEQLNQPQHF. V and J are TRBV5-8 and TRBJ1-5; D is unclear. The ends were cut back, 2 bases at V and 3 bases at J, with 9 bases in the middle. There are 14 residues in the CDR3. The germline gives CDR1 SGHTS, CDR2 YDEGEE.

This clone was detected a few times. The chain uses TRBV6-5 and TRBJ2-7; TRBD2 aligns across 9 bases. Germline V gene lookup returns CDR1 MNHEY and CDR2 SVGAGI. The V and J ends lost 7 bases and 6 bases, in that order; junction bases with no gene match: 7. This CDR3 region has 13 residues. CDR3 DNA: TGTGCCAGCACCTCAAGCGGGAGGATCGAGCAGTACTTC. Its protein is CASTSSGRIEQYF.

The J gene is TRBJ1-1, the V gene TRBV6-4, with 8 bases fitting TRBD1. The CDR3 spans 15 residues. CDR1 and CDR2 (germline): MRHNA, SNTAGT. After removal of 1 base from V and 1 base from J, the junction contained 2 bases not matched to a gene. The DNA for the CDR3 is TGTGCCAGCAGTGACTGGGACAGGCCGAACACTGAAGCTTTCTTT. It is translated as CASSDWDRPNTEAFF.